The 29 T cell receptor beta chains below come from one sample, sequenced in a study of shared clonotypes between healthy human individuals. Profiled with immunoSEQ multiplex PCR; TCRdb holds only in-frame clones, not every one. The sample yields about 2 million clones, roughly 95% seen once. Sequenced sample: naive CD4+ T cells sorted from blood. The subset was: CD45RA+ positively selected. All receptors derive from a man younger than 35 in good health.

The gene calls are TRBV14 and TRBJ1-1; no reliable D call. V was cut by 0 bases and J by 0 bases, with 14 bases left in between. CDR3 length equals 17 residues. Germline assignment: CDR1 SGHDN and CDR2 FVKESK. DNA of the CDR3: TGTGCCAGCAGCCAAGATCGGGGAGGCACCATGAACACTGAAGCTTTCTTT. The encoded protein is CASSQDRGGTMNTEAFF.

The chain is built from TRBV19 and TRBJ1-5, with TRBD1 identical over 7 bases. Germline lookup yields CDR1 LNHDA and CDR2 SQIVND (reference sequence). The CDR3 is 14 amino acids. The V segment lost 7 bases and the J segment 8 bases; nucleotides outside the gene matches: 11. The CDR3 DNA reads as TGTGCCAGTACGGGACAGTCGGGCGGGGAGCCCCAGCATTTT. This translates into CASTGQSGGEPQHF.

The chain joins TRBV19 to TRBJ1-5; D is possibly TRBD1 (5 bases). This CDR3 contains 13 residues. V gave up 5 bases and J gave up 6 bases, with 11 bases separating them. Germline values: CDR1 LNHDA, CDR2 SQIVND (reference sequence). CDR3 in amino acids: CASSFGGSQPQHF. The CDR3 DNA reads TGTGCCAGTAGTTTCGGGGGGAGTCAGCCCCAGCATTTT.

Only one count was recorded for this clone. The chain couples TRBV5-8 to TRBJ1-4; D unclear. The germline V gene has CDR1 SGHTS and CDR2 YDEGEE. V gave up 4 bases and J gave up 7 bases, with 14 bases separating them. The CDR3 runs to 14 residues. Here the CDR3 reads CASSLLWGGEKLFF. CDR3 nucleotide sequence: TGTGCCAGCAGCCTGTTGTGGGGAGGTGAAAAACTGTTTTTT.

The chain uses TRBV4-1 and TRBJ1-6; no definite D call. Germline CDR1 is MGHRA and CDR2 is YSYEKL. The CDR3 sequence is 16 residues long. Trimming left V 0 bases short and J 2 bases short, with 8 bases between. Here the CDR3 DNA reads TGCGCCAGCAGCCAAGAAGGTGCAGCCTATAATTCACCCCTCCACTTT. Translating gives CASSQEGAAYNSPLHF.

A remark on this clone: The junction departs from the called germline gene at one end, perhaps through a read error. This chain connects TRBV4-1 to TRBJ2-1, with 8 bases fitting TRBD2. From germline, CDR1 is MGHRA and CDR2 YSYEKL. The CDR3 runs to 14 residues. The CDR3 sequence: CASSQEGLEPRLLF. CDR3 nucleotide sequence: TGCGCCAGCAGCCAAGAGGGACTAGAACCCCGGCTACTCTTC.

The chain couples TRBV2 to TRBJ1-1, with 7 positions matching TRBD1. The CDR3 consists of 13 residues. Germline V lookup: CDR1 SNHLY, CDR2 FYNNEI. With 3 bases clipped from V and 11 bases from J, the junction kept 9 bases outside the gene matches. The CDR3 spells CASSDRAQGEAFF. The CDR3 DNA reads TGTGCCAGCAGTGACAGGGCCCAGGGGGAGGCTTTCTTT.

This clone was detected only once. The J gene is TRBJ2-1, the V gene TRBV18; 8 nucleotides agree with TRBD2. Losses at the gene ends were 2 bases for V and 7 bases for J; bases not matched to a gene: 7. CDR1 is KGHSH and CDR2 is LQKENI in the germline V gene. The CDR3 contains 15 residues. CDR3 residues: CASSPVTGGQNEQFF. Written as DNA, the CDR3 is TGTGCCAGCTCACCAGTTACGGGGGGGCAGAATGAGCAGTTCTTC.

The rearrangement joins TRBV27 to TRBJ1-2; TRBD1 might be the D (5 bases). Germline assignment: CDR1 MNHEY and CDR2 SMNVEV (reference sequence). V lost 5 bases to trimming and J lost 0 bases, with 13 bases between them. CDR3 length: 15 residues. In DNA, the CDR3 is TGTGCCAGCAGTCTAGACAGACGAGCTAACTATGGCTACACCTTC. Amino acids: CASSLDRRANYGYTF.

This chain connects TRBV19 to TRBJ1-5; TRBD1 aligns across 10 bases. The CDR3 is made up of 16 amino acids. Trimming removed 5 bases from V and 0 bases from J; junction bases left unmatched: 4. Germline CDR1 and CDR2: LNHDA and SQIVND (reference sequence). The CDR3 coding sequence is TGTGCCAGTAGTGCAGGGACAGGGGTTAGCAATCAGCCCCAGCATTTT. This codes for CASSAGTGVSNQPQHF.

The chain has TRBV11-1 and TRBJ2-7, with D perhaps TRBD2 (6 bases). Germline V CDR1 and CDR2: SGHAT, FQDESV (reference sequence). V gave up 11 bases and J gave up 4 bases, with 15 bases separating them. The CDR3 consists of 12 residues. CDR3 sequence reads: CASRRGKYEQYF. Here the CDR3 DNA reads TGTGCCTCACGTCGGGGGAAATACGAGCAGTACTTC.

Written as DNA, the CDR3 is TGTGCCTGGGGAGGACCGGGTATGGAGACCCAGTACTTC. As protein: CAWGGPGMETQYF. V gene TRBV30 combines with J gene TRBJ2-5, with D maybe TRBD2 (5 bases). Per germline, CDR1 GTSNPN and CDR2 SVGIG (reference sequence). This CDR3 spans 13 amino acids. Between the trimmed V and J ends, which lost 5 bases and 5 bases, there was a span of 15 bases. The full variable domain, completed using reference TRBV30 and TRBJ2-5, is SQTIHQWPATLVQPVGSPLSLECTVEGTSNPNLYWYRQAAGRGLQLLFYSVGIGQISSEVPQNLSASRPQDRQFILSSKKLLLSDSGFYLCAWGGPGMETQYFGPGTRLLVL.

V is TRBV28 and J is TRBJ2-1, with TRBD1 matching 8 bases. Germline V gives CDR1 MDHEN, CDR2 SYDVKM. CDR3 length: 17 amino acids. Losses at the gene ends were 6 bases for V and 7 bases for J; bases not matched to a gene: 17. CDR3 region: CASSSEPGQGARNEQFF. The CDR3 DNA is TGTGCCAGCAGCTCCGAACCAGGTCAGGGGGCCCGGAATGAGCAGTTCTTC.

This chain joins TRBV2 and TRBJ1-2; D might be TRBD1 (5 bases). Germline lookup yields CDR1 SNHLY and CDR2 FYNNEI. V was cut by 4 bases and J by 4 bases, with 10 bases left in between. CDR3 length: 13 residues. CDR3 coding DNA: TGTGCCAGCAGTGGTAGGGGTGGCTATGGCTACACCTTC. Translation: CASSGRGGYGYTF.

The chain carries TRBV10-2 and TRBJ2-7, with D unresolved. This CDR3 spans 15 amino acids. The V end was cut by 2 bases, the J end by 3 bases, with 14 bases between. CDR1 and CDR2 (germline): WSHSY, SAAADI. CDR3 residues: CASSETPTRLYEQYF. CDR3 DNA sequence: TGCGCCAGCAGTGAGACTCCGACCCGACTCTACGAGCAGTACTTC.

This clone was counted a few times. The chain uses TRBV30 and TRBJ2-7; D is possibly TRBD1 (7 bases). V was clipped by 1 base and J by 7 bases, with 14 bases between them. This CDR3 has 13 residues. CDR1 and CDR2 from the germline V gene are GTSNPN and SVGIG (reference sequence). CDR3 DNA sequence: TGTGCCTGGAGTGCAGGGGGGCCAGGAGAGCAGTACTTC. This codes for CAWSAGGPGEQYF.

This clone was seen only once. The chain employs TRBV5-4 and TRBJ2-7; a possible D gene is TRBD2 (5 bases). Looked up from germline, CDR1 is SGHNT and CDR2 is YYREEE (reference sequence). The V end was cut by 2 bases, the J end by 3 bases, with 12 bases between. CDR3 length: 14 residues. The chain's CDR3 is CASSFPGSHYEQYF. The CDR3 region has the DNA TGTGCCAGCAGCTTCCCGGGGTCCCACTACGAGCAGTACTTC.

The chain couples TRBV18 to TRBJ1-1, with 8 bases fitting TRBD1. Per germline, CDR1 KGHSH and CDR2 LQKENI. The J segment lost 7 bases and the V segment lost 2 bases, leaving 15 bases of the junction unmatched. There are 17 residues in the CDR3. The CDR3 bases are TGTGCCAGCTCACCAAAGAAGGGACAGGAAGTTGTAGATGAAGCTTTCTTT. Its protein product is CASSPKKGQEVVDEAFF.

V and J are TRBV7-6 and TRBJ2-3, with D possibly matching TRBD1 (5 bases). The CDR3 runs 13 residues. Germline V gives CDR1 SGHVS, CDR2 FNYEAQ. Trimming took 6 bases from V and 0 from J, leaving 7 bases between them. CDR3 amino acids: CASRHRSTDTQYF. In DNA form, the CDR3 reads TGTGCCAGCAGACACAGGAGCACAGATACGCAGTATTTT.

CDR3 in amino acids: CASSDLTATNEKLFF. The CDR3 DNA reads as TGTGCCAGCAGCGATCTGACAGCAACTAATGAAAAACTGTTTTTT. V and J are TRBV7-9 and TRBJ1-4; a weak D match, TRBD1 (5 bases). V was pared by 5 bases and J by 0 bases, with 10 bases between. The length of the CDR3 is 15 residues. The germline gives CDR1 SEHNR, CDR2 FQNEAQ (reference sequence). Full variable domain (missing parts from reference TRBV7-9 and TRBJ1-4): DTGVSQNPRHKITKRGQNVTFRCDPISEHNRLYWYRQTLGQGPEFLTYFQNEAQLEKSRLLSDRFSAERPKGSFSTLEIQRTEQGDSAMYLCASSDLTATNEKLFFGSGTQLSVL.

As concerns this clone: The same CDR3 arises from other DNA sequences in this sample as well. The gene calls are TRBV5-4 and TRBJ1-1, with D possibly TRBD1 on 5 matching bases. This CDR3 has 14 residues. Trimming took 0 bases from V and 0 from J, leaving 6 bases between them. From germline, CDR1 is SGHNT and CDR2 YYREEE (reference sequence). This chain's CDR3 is CASSLEQVNTEAFF. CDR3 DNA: TGTGCCAGCAGCTTGGAACAGGTGAACACTGAAGCTTTCTTT. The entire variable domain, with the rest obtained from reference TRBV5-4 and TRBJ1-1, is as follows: ETGVTQSPTHLIKTRGQQVTLRCSSQSGHNTVSWYQQALGQGPQFIFQYYREEENGRGNFPPRFSGLQFPNYSSELNVNALELDDSALYLCASSLEQVNTEAFFGQGTRLTVV.

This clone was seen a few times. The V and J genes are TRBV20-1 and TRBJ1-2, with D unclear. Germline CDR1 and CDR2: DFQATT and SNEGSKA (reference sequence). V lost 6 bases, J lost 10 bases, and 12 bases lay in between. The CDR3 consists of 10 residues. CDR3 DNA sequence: TGCAGTGCAAGCGGGAACGACTACACCTTC. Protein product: CSASGNDYTF.

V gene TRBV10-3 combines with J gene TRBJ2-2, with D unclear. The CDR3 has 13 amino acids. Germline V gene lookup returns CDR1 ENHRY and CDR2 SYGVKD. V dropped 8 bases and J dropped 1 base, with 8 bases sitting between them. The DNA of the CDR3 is TGTGCCATCTATTCCGGGAACACCGGGGAGCTGTTTTTT. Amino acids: CAIYSGNTGELFF.

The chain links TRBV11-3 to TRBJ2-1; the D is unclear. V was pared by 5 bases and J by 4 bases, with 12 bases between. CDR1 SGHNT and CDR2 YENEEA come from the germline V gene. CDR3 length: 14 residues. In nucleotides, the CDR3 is TGTGCCAGCAGCGAGTACGACTCTTACAATGAGCAGTTCTTC. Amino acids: CASSEYDSYNEQFF. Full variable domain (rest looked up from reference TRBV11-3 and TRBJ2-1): EAGVVQSPRYKIIEKKQPVAFWCNPISGHNTLYWYLQNLGQGPELLIRYENEEAVDDSQLPKDRFSAERLKGVDSTLKIQPAELGDSAVYLCASSEYDSYNEQFFGPGTRLTVL.

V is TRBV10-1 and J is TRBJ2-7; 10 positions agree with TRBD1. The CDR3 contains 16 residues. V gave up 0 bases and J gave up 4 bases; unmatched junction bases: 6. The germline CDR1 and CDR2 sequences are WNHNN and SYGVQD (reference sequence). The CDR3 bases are TGCGCCAGCAGTGAGTCGTTCGGGACAGGGGAGTACGAGCAGTACTTC. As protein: CASSESFGTGEYEQYF.

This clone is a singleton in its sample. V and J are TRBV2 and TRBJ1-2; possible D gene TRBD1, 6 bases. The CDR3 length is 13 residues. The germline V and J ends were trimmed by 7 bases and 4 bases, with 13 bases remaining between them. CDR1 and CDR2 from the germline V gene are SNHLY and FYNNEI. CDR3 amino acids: CASNQQGGYGYTF. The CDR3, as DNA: TGTGCCAGCAACCAACAGGGTGGCTATGGCTACACCTTC.

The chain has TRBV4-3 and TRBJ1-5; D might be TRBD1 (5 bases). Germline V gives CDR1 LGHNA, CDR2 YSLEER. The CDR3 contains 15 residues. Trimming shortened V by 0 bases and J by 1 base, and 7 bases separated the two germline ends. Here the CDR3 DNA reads TGCGCCAGCAGCCAAGATACAGGAAGCAATCAGCCCCAGCATTTT. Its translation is CASSQDTGSNQPQHF.

The CDR3 protein is CASSTPTGGPEAFF. The CDR3 DNA reads TGTGCCAGCTCAACGCCTACAGGGGGCCCTGAAGCTTTCTTT. The gene calls are TRBV18 and TRBJ1-1; 9 nucleotides line up with TRBD1. J was trimmed by 6 bases and V by 5 bases; bases with no gene match: 7. CDR3 length: 14 residues. Per the germline V gene, CDR1 is KGHSH and CDR2 is LQKENI. Drawing the rest from reference TRBV18 and TRBJ1-1, the complete variable domain is NAGVMQNPRHLVRRRGQEARLRCSPMKGHSHVYWYRQLPEEGLKFMVYLQKENIIDESGMPKERFSAEFPKEGPSILRIQQVVRGDSAAYFCASSTPTGGPEAFFGQGTRLTVV.

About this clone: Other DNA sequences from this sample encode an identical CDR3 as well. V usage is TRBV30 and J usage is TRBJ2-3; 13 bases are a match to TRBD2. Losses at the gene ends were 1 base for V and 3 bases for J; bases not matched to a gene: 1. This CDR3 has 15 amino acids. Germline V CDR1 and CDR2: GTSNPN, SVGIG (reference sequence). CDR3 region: CAWSGTSGSTDTQYF. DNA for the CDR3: TGTGCCTGGAGTGGGACTAGCGGGAGTACAGATACGCAGTATTTT.